The 4 T cell receptor beta chains presented below share a single source sample, sequenced in a study of T cell changes during pregnancy in multiple sclerosis. Method: immunoSEQ multiplex PCR; TCRdb's copy keeps in-frame clones and lacks some. The sample includes 40,000 or so clones, around 91% of them seen just once. The sample here was CD8+ T cells from peripheral blood mononuclear cells, taken in the second trimester of pregnancy. Receptor source: a female donor with multiple sclerosis, enrolled in a pregnancy study.

J is TRBJ2-1 and V is TRBV7-8; TRBD1 matches at 11 bases. Germline CDR1 is SGHVS and CDR2 is FQNEAQ. The CDR3 loop spans 15 amino acids. After removal of 5 bases from V and 8 bases from J, the junction contained 8 bases not matched to a gene. The CDR3 nucleotides read TGTGCCAGCAGCCATGGACAGGGGGCGAGGTATGAGCAGTTCTTC. Translated, it gives CASSHGQGARYEQFF.

J is TRBJ2-1 and V is TRBV4-2; 13 bases fit TRBD2. J was trimmed by 8 bases and V by 3 bases; bases with no gene match: 7. This CDR3 region has 16 residues. Looked up from germline, CDR1 is LGHNA and CDR2 is YNFKEQ. The CDR3: CASSQERTSGGDEQFF. In DNA form, the CDR3 reads TGTGCCAGCAGCCAGGAGAGGACTAGCGGGGGCGATGAGCAGTTCTTC.

This clone showed up just a few times. This rearrangement joins TRBV2 to TRBJ1-5; weak D call: TRBD1 (5 bases). The CDR3 is made up of 16 amino acids. The germline V and J ends were trimmed by 3 bases and 2 bases, with 14 bases remaining between them. In germline, CDR1 is SNHLY, CDR2 FYNNEI. The CDR3 DNA reads TGTGCCAGCAGTGATCCGCTCGGAGGGGGCAATCAGCCCCAGCATTTT. Translating gives CASSDPLGGGNQPQHF.

This clone was found a few times. The chain is built from TRBV10-3 and TRBJ1-5, with D tentatively TRBD1 (5 bases). V gave up 2 bases and J gave up 5 bases, with 7 bases separating them. CDR3 length equals 13 residues. Germline V gene lookup returns CDR1 ENHRY and CDR2 SYGVKD. CDR3 amino acids: CAISEGRDQPQHF. CDR3 in DNA: TGTGCCATCAGTGAGGGCAGGGATCAGCCCCAGCATTTT.